These 14 T cell receptor beta chains share one sample of origin, sequenced in a study of T cells expressing NK-cell markers. TCRdb re-called the 5' RACE reads and shows each CDR3 protein once, DNA omitted. In total, the table holds about 440,000 distinct CDR3 sequences. The material sequenced was blood T cells: a sorted CD56 or NKG2C T cell subset, CD4+ or CD8+ T cells, or bulk PBMC T cells (not recorded which). These receptors all come from a woman between 18 and 70 years old in good health.

V gene TRBV5-4 combines with J gene TRBJ1-1. CDR3 size: 12 residues. Germline values: CDR1 SGHNT, CDR2 YYREEE (reference sequence). The CDR3 is CASSSTNSEAFF. The entire variable domain, with the rest obtained from reference TRBV5-4 and TRBJ1-1, is as follows: ETGVTQSPTHLIKTRGQQVTLRCSSQSGHNTVSWYQQALGQGPQFIFQYYREEENGRGNFPPRFSGLQFPNYSSELNVNALELDDSALYLCASSSTNSEAFFGQGTRLTVV.

This chain connects TRBV11-2 to TRBJ1-6. CDR1 and CDR2 from the germline V gene are SGHAT and FQNNGV. The CDR3 loop spans 13 amino acids. CDR3 amino acids: CASRPIGNSPLHF.

This chain connects TRBV7-9 to TRBJ1-1; lacking DNA, the TRBD1 call made by TCRdb goes unchecked. Germline assignment: CDR1 SEHNR and CDR2 FQNEAQ (reference sequence). This CDR3 contains 14 residues. The CDR3 is CASSVGQVNTEAFF.

V is TRBV15 and J is TRBJ2-3; TCRdb outputs TRBD2, but without DNA this stays unchecked. Germline assignment: CDR1 LNHNV and CDR2 YYDKDF (reference sequence). The CDR3 is 18 amino acids. CDR3: CATSRDTLAGSSTDTQYF.

This rearrangement joins TRBV29-1 to TRBJ2-3; TCRdb gives TRBD2 as the D gene, but with no DNA this cannot be confirmed. The germline gives CDR1 SQVTM, CDR2 ANQGSEA. This CDR3 comprises 12 residues. CDR3 protein: CSVRREGDTQYF.

The J gene is TRBJ2-1, the V gene TRBV7-9. This CDR3 comprises 12 residues. Germline assignment: CDR1 SEHNR and CDR2 FQNEAQ (reference sequence). The CDR3 sequence is CASSSLRNEQFF.

V gene TRBV19 combines with J gene TRBJ2-3; TCRdb indicates TRBD2, and absent DNA this call remains unverified. Germline assignment: CDR1 LNHDA and CDR2 SQIVND (reference sequence). The CDR3 extends over 15 amino acids. The CDR3 protein is CASEASGGAWDTQYF.

V is TRBV28 and J is TRBJ2-1; TCRdb names TRBD2, which stays unverified in the absence of DNA. This CDR3 region has 17 residues. Germline V CDR1 and CDR2: MDHEN, SYDVKM. CDR3 in amino acids: CASSFTKLAGGYNEQFF.

The chain employs TRBV5-1 and TRBJ2-1. From germline, CDR1 is SGHRS and CDR2 YFSETQ. This CDR3 spans 12 amino acids. CDR3 residues: CASRAAYNEQFF. The variable domain in full, completed from reference TRBV5-1 and TRBJ2-1, reads KAGVTQTPRYLIKTRGQQVTLSCSPISGHRSVSWYQQTPGQGLQFLFEYFSETQRNKGNFPGRFSGRQFSNSRSEMNVSTLELGDSALYLCASRAAYNEQFFGPGTRLTVL.

This sequence joins TRBV29-1 and TRBJ2-3; the D call of TRBD1 rests on TCRdb alone, since no DNA is present to check it. Per germline, CDR1 SQVTM and CDR2 ANQGSEA. The CDR3 consists of 11 residues. The CDR3 spells CSGGQDDTQYF.

The chain combines TRBV6-2 or TRBV6-3 with TRBJ1-2. Germline CDR1 and CDR2: MNHEY and SVGEGT. CDR3 length equals 12 residues. CDR3 loop: CASNSAGDSYTF.

The rearrangement joins TRBV5-4 to TRBJ2-5; TCRdb's D call of TRBD1 is untestable without DNA. CDR1 and CDR2 (germline): SGHNT, YYREEE (reference sequence). This CDR3 is built from 13 residues. The CDR3 loop is CASHTTGGETQYF.

The rearrangement uses TRBV7-2 and TRBJ1-3. The CDR3 is 15 residues long. Germline V gene data show CDR1 as SGHTA and CDR2 as FQGNSA. The CDR3 sequence: CASSLERVSGNTIYF.

This chain uses TRBV7-7 with TRBJ2-7. This CDR3 is 14 amino acids long. The germline CDR1 and CDR2 sequences are SSHAT and FNYEAQ (reference sequence). CDR3 protein: CASSFAYPGYEQYF.